This entry is about one T cell receptor (beta chain). Trimming at V came to 5 bases and at J to 4 bases, leaving 5 bases not matched to a gene. CDR3 length: 14 residues. Looked up from germline, CDR1 is MNHEY and CDR2 is SVGAGI. As handled by the study authors: For nucleated cells, counts were estimated from reference gene primer amplification. Assay: immunoSEQ multiplex PCR; the TCRdb copy retains only in-frame clones and omits some. V and J calls and clone size come straight from that table; D and trimming were deduced from the DNA. The table shows 200,000 or so clones, with about nine tenths occurring only once. The data belong to a study of blood T cell repertoires in COVID-19.

This receptor was identified in a man between 65 and 85 years old with acute or convalescent COVID-19. Sequencing used peripheral blood. The chain has TRBV6-5 and TRBJ2-7; TRBD1 aligns across 10 bases. CDR3 in DNA: TGTGCCAGCAGTCGGGACAGGGGCTTATACGAGCAGTACTTC. Translation: CASSRDRGLYEQYF.